This T cell receptor beta chain was retrieved from a study of blood T cell repertoires in COVID-19. Study-wide background: Samples taken during acute and convalescent COVID-19 were collected in the United States, Italy and Spain. The analysed material was cDNA or gDNA that came from T cells, B-cell-depleted T cells, or PBMCs.

In the authors' workflow: Reference gene primer amplification gave estimated nucleated cell counts. The protocol was immunoSEQ multiplex PCR, while the TCRdb copy is restricted to in-frame clones and leaves out a portion. V and J calls and clone size are those listed in that table; D and trimming were worked out from the DNA. The repertoire has some 100,000 clones, 70% to 90% of them found once; the top ten carry 6% to 9.5%. The germline V and J ends were trimmed by 5 bases and 0 bases, with 8 bases remaining between them. Germline V gene lookup returns CDR1 MNHEY and CDR2 SMNVEV (reference sequence). The CDR3 spans 15 residues.

Sequencing was performed on peripheral blood. This chain connects TRBV27 to TRBJ2-6; D not certain. This clonotype originated in a man aged 65-85 years who had recovered from COVID-19. Here the CDR3 DNA reads TGTGCCAGCAGTAGCTCAAGCTCTGGGGCCAACGTCCTGACTTTC. Residues: CASSSSSSGANVLTF.